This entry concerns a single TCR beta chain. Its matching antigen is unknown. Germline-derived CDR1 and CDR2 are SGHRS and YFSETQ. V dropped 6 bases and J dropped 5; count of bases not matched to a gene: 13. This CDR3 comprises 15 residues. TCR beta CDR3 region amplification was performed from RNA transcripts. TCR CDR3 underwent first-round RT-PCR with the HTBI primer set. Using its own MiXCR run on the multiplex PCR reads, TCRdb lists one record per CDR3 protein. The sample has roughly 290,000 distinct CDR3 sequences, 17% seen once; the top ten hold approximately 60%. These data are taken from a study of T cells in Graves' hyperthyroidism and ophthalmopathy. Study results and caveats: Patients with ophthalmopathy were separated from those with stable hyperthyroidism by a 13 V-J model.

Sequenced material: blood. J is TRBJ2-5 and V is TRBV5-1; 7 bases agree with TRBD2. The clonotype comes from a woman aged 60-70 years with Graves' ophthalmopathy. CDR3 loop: CASNFFGGRKETQYF. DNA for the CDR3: TGCGCCAGCAATTTCTTCGGCGGGAGAAAGGAGACCCAGTACTTC.